The clone carrying this T cell receptor beta chain appeared a few times. What it binds is not known. The data were obtained in a study of metastatic and nonmetastatic thyroid tumors. Study in general: The authors compared repertoires across blood and tumor or nodule tissue from malignant and benign thyroid patients. Study observations and caveats: Reported TCR beta diversity, measured in blood and tumor, was significantly higher for malignant thyroid tumors than for benign nodules.

The CDR3 is 13 amino acids. Germline assignment: CDR1 KGHSH and CDR2 LQKENI. Trimming removed 8 bases from V and 7 bases from J, with 17 bases in between. Thyroid surgery had not been preceded by any treatment in any patient. Original handling: Across clinicopathological groups, CDR3 differences served as the basis for building a distant-metastasis classifier for papillary thyroid cancer. With MiXCR, TCRdb reprocessed the PCR reads. None of the V and J calls come from the authors' own analysis; TCRdb made them. Among approximately 17,000 clones listed, approximately 28% were seen once. The sample consisted of tumor tissue. The J gene is TRBJ2-5, the V gene TRBV18, with a weak D call TRBD2 (6 bases). The TCR comes from a female donor with papillary thyroid cancer or a benign thyroid nodule (not recorded which). Some clones in this sample may be carry-over from other donors' samples. CDR3 region: CASVTRGSVTQYF. The CDR3 region has the DNA TGTGCCAGCGTAACCCGGGGGAGCGTGACCCAGTACTTC.